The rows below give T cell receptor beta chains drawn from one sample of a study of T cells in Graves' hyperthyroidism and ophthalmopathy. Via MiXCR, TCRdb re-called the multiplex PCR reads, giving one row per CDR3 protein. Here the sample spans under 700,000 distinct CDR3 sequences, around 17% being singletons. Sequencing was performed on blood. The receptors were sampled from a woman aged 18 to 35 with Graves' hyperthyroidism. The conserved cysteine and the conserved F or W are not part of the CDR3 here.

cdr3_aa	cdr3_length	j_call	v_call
ASSLGPGLVYEQF	13	TRBJ2-1	TRBV5-6
ASSQRGEATQY	11	TRBJ2-3	TRBV3-1
ASSPGQGPLH	10	TRBJ1-6	TRBV13
ASSPRVVSTEAF	12	TRBJ1-1	TRBV7-2
ASSTGTSGPIRSNEQF	16	TRBJ2-1	TRBV7-8
SARGGVTSYEQY	12	TRBJ2-7	TRBV20-1
ASSLARVEGMVEQF	14	TRBJ2-1	TRBV5-1
ASSENGATRRF	11	TRBJ2-1	TRBV6-1
ASSFLPNGAEAF	12	TRBJ1-1	TRBV12-3/TRBV12-4
ASSESARGKNIQY	13	TRBJ2-4	TRBV10-2
AIRGDSPGSGQY	12	TRBJ2-5	TRBV10-3
ASSFGDGGTWILSGSNQPQH	20	TRBJ1-5	TRBV28
ATSGQGITEAF	11	TRBJ1-1	TRBV15
SASGGHFGYT	10	TRBJ1-2	TRBV20-1
SAPGLAGGKNIQY	13	TRBJ2-4	TRBV20-1
ASSPGQGETGELF	13	TRBJ2-2	TRBV7-2
ASSPGTSNTEAF	12	TRBJ1-1	TRBV18
ASSFSQTDTQY	11	TRBJ2-3	TRBV7-9
ASSLGRSTYEQY	12	TRBJ2-7	TRBV12-3/TRBV12-4
ASSLMVRGRGHTDTQY	16	TRBJ2-3	TRBV7-2
ASSEVGMSSRTGELF	15	TRBJ2-2	TRBV6-1
SATPSGPRYEQY	12	TRBJ2-7	TRBV20-1
ASSFGGRDNEQF	12	TRBJ2-1	TRBV12-3/TRBV12-4
ARINSSTDTQY	11	TRBJ2-3	TRBV2
ASGLGPYTGELF	12	TRBJ2-2	TRBV12-5
ASSARSGSETQY	12	TRBJ2-5	TRBV5-1
ASSFSGGRETQY	12	TRBJ2-5	TRBV7-8
ASSLASGSSYNEQF	14	TRBJ2-1	TRBV5-1
SATTGRGGPETQY	13	TRBJ2-5	TRBV20-1
ASRSRENQPQH	11	TRBJ1-5	TRBV7-2
SAKDEQF	7	TRBJ2-1	TRBV20-1
SGRFKGEQF	9	TRBJ2-1	TRBV20-1
ASSLRSGSMRDEQF	14	TRBJ2-1	TRBV12-3/TRBV12-4
SAGPGLAIEQF	11	TRBJ2-1	TRBV20-1
ASSPRDEPYEQY	12	TRBJ2-7	TRBV2
ASSRQEATNEKLF	13	TRBJ1-4	TRBV7-8
SAEDRGRVTEAF	12	TRBJ1-1	TRBV20-1
ASAGTGTFLEF	11	TRBJ2-1	TRBV2
ASSLFRDEQY	10	TRBJ2-7	TRBV5-1
SAAPSGRVETQY	12	TRBJ2-5	TRBV20-1
ASRFRAGGGNTEAF	14	TRBJ1-1	TRBV6-1